These T cell receptor beta chains were read from a single sample in a study of memory B cells and T cells in multiple sclerosis. The assay was immunoSEQ multiplex PCR, and TCRdb's table has in-frame clones only and misses some. The sample includes fewer than 8,000 clones, about 60% seen only once; the top ten take 33%. Material for sequencing was memory (CD45RO+) CD8+ T cells from blood. These receptors originate from a human donor with multiple sclerosis. The CDR3 runs from the conserved cysteine through the conserved F or W. The order of the fields is V gene, J gene, CDR3 length, CDR3 protein.

>TRBV6-6|TRBJ1-1|12
CASTITGTGLWF
>TRBV2|TRBJ2-7|14
CASSEEGAGGEQYF
>TRBV6-6|TRBJ1-2|15
CASSYSTDSSSHYTF
>TRBV15|TRBJ1-2|15
CATSRDRGGKDGYTF
>TRBV6-6|TRBJ1-3|15
CASSLNRQDGNTIYF
>TRBV5-4|TRBJ2-1|16
CASSFGSGLAYNEQFF
>TRBV7-6|TRBJ2-3|15
CASSLASISADTQYF
>TRBV27|TRBJ2-4|13
CASSPDRANIQYF
>TRBV5-1|TRBJ1-1|15
CASSWTGGTVTEAFF
>TRBV5-4|TRBJ2-1|16
CASSRPQTRGDNEQFF
>TRBV6-8|TRBJ2-3|18
CASSYPPLARRGTDTQYF
>TRBV5-1|TRBJ2-5|17
CASTQRTGTGDKETQYF
>TRBV18|TRBJ2-5|13
CASSGLGEETQYF
>TRBV7-3|TRBJ1-5|16
CASSEPKQGAIQPQHF
>TRBV4-2|TRBJ2-3|17
CASSQELAGGGTDTQYF
>TRBV6-7|TRBJ2-2|11
CASTITGELFF
>TRBV4-1|TRBJ2-6|19
CASSRPGQIIYSGANVLTF
>TRBV28|TRBJ1-1|14
CASSLTGRGTEAFF
>TRBV6-5|TRBJ2-7|14
CASSYGQGAPEQYF
>TRBV6-5|TRBJ1-1|15
CASTPWAGVFTEAFF
>TRBV27|TRBJ2-3|16
CASSHWTGGGPDTQYF
>TRBV27|TRBJ2-1|17
CASSLKLALSSYNEQFF
>TRBV30|TRBJ2-1|14
CAWSGGVGHDEQFF